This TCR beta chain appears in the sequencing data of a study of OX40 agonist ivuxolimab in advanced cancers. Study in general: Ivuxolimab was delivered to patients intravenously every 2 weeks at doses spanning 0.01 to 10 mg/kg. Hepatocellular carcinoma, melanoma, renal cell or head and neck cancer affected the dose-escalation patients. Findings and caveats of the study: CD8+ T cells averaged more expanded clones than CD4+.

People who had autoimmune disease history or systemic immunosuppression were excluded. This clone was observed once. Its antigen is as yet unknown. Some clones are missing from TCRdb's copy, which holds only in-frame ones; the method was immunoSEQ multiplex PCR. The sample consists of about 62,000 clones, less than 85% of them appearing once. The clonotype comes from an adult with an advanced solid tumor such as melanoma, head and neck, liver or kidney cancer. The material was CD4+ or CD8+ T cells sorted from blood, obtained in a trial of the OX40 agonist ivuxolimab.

CDR3 residues: CASSLADLRVFSYNEQFF. The CDR3 nucleotides are TGTGCCAGCAGCCTTGCAGACCTGCGGGTCTTTTCCTACAATGAGCAGTTCTTC. The rearrangement joins TRBV5-8 to TRBJ2-1, with D perhaps TRBD2 (5 bases). Between the trimmed V and J ends, which lost 4 bases and 1 base, there was a span of 21 bases. Germline V gene lookup returns CDR1 SGHTS and CDR2 YDEGEE. The CDR3 has 18 amino acids.